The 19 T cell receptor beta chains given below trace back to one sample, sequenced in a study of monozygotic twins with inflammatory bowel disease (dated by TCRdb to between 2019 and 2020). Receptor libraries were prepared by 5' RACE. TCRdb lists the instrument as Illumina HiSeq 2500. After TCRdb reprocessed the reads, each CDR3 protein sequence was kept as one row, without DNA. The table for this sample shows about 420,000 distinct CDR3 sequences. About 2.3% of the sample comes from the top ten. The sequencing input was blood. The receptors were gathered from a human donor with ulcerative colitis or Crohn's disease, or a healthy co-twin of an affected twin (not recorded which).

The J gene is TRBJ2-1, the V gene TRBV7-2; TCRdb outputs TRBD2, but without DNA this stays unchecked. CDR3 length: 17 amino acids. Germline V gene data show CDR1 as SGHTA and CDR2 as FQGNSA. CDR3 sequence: CASSLGTSGRGSNEQFF.

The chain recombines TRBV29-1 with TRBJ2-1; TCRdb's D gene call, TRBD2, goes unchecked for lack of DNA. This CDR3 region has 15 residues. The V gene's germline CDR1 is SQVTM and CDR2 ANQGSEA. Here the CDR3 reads CSALPLSGGYNEQFF.

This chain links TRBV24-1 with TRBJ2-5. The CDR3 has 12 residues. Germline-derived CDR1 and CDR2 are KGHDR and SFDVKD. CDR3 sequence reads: CATSDSRQTQYF.

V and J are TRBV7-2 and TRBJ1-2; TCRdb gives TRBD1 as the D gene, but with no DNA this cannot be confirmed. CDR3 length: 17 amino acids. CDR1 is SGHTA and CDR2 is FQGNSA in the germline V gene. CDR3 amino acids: CASSTRTGAYPNYGYTF. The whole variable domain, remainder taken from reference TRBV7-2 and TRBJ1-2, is GAGVSQSPSNKVTEKGKDVELRCDPISGHTALYWYRQSLGQGLEFLIYFQGNSAPDKSGLPSDRFSAERTGGSVSTLTIQRTQQEDSAVYLCASSTRTGAYPNYGYTFGSGTRLTVV.

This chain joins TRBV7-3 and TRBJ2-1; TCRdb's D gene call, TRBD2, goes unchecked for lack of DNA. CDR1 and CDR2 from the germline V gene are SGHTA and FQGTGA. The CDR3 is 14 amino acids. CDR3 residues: CASSFGGGTNEQFF.

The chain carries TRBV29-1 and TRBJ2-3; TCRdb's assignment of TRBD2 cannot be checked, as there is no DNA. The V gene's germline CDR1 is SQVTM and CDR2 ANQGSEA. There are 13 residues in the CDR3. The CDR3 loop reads CSVTGPSADTQYF.

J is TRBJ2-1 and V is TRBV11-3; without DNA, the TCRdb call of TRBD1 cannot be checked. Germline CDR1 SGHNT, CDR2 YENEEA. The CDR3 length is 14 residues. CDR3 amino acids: CASSLGQGADEQFF.

CDR3 residues: CAWRRTNTEAFF. The rearrangement uses TRBV30 and TRBJ1-1; there is no DNA to check the TCRdb D call of TRBD1. The germline V gene encodes CDR1 GTSNPN and CDR2 SVGIG (reference sequence). The CDR3 is 12 residues long.

This CDR3 reads CASSQGLAEGNIQYF. The chain links TRBV7-2 to TRBJ2-4; TCRdb selects TRBD2, and the lack of DNA leaves this call unchecked. Germline V gives CDR1 SGHTA, CDR2 FQGNSA. The CDR3 is 15 amino acids. The full variable domain, rest sourced from reference TRBV7-2 and TRBJ2-4, is GAGVSQSPSNKVTEKGKDVELRCDPISGHTALYWYRQSLGQGLEFLIYFQGNSAPDKSGLPSDRFSAERTGGSVSTLTIQRTQQEDSAVYLCASSQGLAEGNIQYFGAGTRLSVL.

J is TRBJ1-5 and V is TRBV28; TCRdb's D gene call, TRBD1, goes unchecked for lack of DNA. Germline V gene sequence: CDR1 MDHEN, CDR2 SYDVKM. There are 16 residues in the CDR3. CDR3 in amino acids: CASSSPTGGYNQPQHF.

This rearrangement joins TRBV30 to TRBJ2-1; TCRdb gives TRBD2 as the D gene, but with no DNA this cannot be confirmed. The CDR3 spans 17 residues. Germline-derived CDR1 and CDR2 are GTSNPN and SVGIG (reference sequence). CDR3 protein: CAWSPPRLAGGPHEQFF.

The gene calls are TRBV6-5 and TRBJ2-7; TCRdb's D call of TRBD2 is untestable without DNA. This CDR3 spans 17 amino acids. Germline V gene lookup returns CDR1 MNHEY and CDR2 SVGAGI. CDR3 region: CASSYTKVGHSSYEQYF.

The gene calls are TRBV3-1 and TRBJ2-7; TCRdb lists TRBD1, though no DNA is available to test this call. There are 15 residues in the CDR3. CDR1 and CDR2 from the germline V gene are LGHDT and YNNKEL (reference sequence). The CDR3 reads CASSQDRDRYHEQYF.

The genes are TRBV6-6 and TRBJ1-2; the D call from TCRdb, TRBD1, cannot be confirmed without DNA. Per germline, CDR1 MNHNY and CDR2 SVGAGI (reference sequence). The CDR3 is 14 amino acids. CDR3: CASSSPAAGDGYTF.

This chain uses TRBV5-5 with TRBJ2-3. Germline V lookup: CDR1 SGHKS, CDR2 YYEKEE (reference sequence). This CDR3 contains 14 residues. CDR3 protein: CASSLYDSTDTQYF.

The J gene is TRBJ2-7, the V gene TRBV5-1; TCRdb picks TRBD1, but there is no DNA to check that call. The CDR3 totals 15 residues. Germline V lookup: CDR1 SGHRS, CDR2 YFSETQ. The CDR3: CASSLVSRGGNEQYF.

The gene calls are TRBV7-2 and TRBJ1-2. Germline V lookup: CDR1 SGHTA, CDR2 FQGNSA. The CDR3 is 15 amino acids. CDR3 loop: CASSGQYRGEDGYTF. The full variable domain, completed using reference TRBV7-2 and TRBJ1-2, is GAGVSQSPSNKVTEKGKDVELRCDPISGHTALYWYRQSLGQGLEFLIYFQGNSAPDKSGLPSDRFSAERTGGSVSTLTIQRTQQEDSAVYLCASSGQYRGEDGYTFGSGTRLTVV.

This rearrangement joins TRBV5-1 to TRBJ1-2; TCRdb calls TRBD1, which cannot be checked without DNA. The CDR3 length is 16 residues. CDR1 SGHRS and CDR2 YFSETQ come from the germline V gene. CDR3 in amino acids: CASSLDFDTGEGGYTF.

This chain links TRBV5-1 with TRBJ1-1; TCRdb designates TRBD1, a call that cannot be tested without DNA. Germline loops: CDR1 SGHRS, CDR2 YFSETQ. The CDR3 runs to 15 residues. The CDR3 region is CASSRGQNLNTEAFF.